One sample yielded the 5 T cell receptor beta chains listed below, sequenced in a study of blood T cell repertoires in COVID-19. Produced via immunoSEQ multiplex PCR; TCRdb's table is partial and in-frame only. The sample consists of roughly 160,000 clones, around four fifths of them appearing once. Sequenced input: peripheral blood. Receptors originate from an elderly woman with COVID-19, enrolled during active disease.

The rearrangement joins TRBV5-5 to TRBJ1-5, with D possibly matching TRBD1 (5 bases). Trimming removed 0 bases from V and 2 bases from J, with 12 bases in between. CDR1 and CDR2 (germline): SGHKS, YYEKEE (reference sequence). There are 16 residues in the CDR3. The CDR3 is CASSLGEGIGNQPQHF. CDR3 coding DNA: TGTGCCAGCAGCTTGGGGGAGGGGATCGGCAATCAGCCCCAGCATTTT.

The chain carries TRBV6-5 and TRBJ1-1, with D maybe TRBD1 (5 bases). The CDR3 spans 14 residues. Trimming removed 2 bases at V and 8 bases at J, with 15 bases between. Germline V gives CDR1 MNHEY, CDR2 SVGAGI. Written as DNA, the CDR3 is TGTGCCAGCAGTTACCTGGGGCCAACATCCGAAGCTTTCTTT. It yields the protein CASSYLGPTSEAFF.

CDR3 residues: CASHSSGSSYEQYF. The CDR3 DNA follows: TGTGCCAGCCATTCTAGCGGGAGCTCCTACGAGCAGTACTTC. The chain carries TRBV2 and TRBJ2-7, with 10 nucleotides matching TRBD2. V shed 8 bases, J shed 0 bases, and the junction held 4 bases outside the gene matches. The CDR3 has 14 residues. Germline V gives CDR1 SNHLY, CDR2 FYNNEI.

CDR3 coding DNA: TGCGCCAGCAGCGGCCTCCCGGGGGTCGTGGGCACTAATGAAAAACTGTTTTTT. It translates to CASSGLPGVVGTNEKLFF. The rearrangement joins TRBV5-1 to TRBJ1-4; a possible D gene is TRBD1 (5 bases). Trimming removed 4 bases from V and 2 bases from J, with 21 bases in between. CDR1 SGHRS and CDR2 YFSETQ come from the germline V gene. The CDR3 extends over 18 amino acids.

The gene calls are TRBV4-2 and TRBJ2-2; 7 nucleotides match TRBD1. There are 16 residues in the CDR3. The germline gives CDR1 LGHNA, CDR2 YNFKEQ. V was pared by 6 bases and J by 1 base, with 8 bases of the junction left unmatched. The CDR3 DNA reads TGTGCCAGCAGTCCTACCGGGACAGAGAACACCGGGGAGCTGTTTTTT. Protein: CASSPTGTENTGELFF.